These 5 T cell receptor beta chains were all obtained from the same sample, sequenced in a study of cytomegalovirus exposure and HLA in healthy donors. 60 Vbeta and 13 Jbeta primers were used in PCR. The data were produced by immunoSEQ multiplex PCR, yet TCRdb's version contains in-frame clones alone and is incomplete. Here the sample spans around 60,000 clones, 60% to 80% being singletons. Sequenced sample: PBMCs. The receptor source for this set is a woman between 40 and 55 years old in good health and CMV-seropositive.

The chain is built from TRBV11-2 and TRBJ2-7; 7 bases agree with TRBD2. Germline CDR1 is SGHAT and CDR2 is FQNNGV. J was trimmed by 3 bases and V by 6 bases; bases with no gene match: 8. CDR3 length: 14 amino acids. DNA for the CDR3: TGTGCCAGCAGTGGGGGGGGGAGTCGCTACGAGCAGTACTTC. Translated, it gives CASSGGGSRYEQYF.

CDR3 protein: CASSRDGANEQYF. Written as DNA, the CDR3 is TGTGCCAGCAGCCGCGATGGGGCAAACGAGCAGTACTTC. The V gene is TRBV7-2, the J gene TRBJ2-7, with a possible D match to TRBD1 (5 bases). The CDR3 is 13 amino acids. The V gene lost 5 bases and the J gene lost 5 bases, with 13 bases spanning the gap. Per germline, CDR1 SGHTA and CDR2 FQGNSA.

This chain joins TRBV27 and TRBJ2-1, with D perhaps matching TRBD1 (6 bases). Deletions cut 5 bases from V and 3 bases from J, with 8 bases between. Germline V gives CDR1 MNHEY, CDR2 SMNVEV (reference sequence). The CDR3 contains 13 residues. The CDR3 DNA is TGTGCCAGCAGTGCGACAGGCTACAATGAGCAGTTCTTC. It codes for CASSATGYNEQFF.

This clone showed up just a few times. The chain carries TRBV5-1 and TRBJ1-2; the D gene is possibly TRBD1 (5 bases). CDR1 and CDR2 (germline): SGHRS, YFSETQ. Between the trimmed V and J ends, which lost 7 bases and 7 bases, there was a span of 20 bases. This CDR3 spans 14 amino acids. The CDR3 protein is CASARQRKELGYTF. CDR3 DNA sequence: TGCGCCAGCGCTCGACAGAGAAAGGAGCTTGGCTACACCTTC.

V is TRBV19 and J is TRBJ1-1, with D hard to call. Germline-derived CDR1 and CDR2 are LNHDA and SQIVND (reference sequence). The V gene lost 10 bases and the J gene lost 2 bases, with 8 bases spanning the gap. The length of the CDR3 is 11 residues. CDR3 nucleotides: TGTGCCATTCAGGTAAACACTGAAGCTTTCTTT. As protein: CAIQVNTEAFF.